This entry lists 11 T cell receptor beta chains sequenced from one sample in a study of T cell repertoires in cytomegalovirus infection. These receptors' targets are unknown. TCRdb passed the reads through MiXCR, listing each CDR3 protein once. The data contain about 480,000 distinct CDR3 sequences, 33% of them singletons. Sample: cultured PBMCs, taken from culture after CMV antigen stimulation. These receptors all come from a human donor in good health (CMV status not recorded). Some clones in this sample may be carry-over from other donors' samples.

The chain is built from TRBV6-8 and TRBJ2-4; the D gene is possibly TRBD2 (5 bases). Trimming removed 0 bases from V and 1 base from J, with 7 bases in between. CDR1 and CDR2 from the germline V gene are MNHGY and SAAAGT. This CDR3 is built from 15 residues. CDR3 nucleotide sequence: TGTGCCAGCAGTTACTCATCTAGCGCCAAAAACATTCAGTACTTC. It translates to CASSYSSSAKNIQYF.

This clonotype was seen a handful of times. The chain links TRBV12-3 or TRBV12-4 to TRBJ1-5, with D uncertain. The V end was cut by 7 bases, the J end by 0 bases, with 4 bases between. The CDR3 runs to 12 residues. The CDR3 nucleotides read TGTGCCAGCACGGGTAGCAATCAGCCCCAGCATTTT. Its protein product is CASTGSNQPQHF.

This clonotype has a handful of counts. The chain carries TRBV7-9 and TRBJ1-2; D might be TRBD1 (6 bases). Trimming removed 5 bases from V and 2 bases from J, with 15 bases in between. The CDR3 extends over 15 amino acids. Germline assignment: CDR1 SEHNR and CDR2 FQNEAQ (reference sequence). In DNA form, the CDR3 reads TGTGCCAGCAGCCTCGCAGGGGAATGGAACTATGGCTACACCTTC. This gives the protein CASSLAGEWNYGYTF.

The rearrangement links TRBV27 to TRBJ1-3, with a possible D match to TRBD1 (6 bases). CDR1 is MNHEY, CDR2 SMNVEV, per germline (reference sequence). This CDR3 has 14 amino acids. V lost 6 bases to trimming and J lost 2 bases, with 11 bases between them. The CDR3 is CASSATGPGNTIYF. CDR3 DNA: TGTGCCAGCAGCGCTACAGGGCCTGGAAACACCATATATTTT.

This clonotype was counted between two and nine times. The genes are TRBV24-1 and TRBJ2-3, with D possibly matching TRBD1 (5 bases). Germline lookup yields CDR1 KGHDR and CDR2 SFDVKD. The V and J ends lost 4 bases and 0 bases respectively, with 10 bases between them. The CDR3 runs to 15 residues. CDR3 coding DNA: TGTGCCACCAGTGACCCCAGACAGAGCACAGATACGCAGTATTTT. The encoded protein is CATSDPRQSTDTQYF.

The sample holds a few counts of this clonotype. This chain connects TRBV28 to TRBJ2-7; D not certain. Germline CDR1 is MDHEN and CDR2 is SYDVKM. V gave up 6 bases and J gave up 10 bases, with 13 bases separating them. CDR3 size: 11 residues. Here the CDR3 reads CASSTEVAQYF. The CDR3 DNA reads TGTGCCAGCAGCACAGAGGTAGCTCAGTACTTC.

This sequence joins TRBV7-4 and TRBJ1-2; D might be TRBD1 (5 bases). V lost 4 bases, J lost 3 bases, and 15 bases lay in between. This CDR3 comprises 15 residues. Per the germline V gene, CDR1 is SGHVT and CDR2 is SQSDAQ. The CDR3 DNA sequence: TGTGCCAGCAGCTCGGGACCGTGGGACGACTATGGCTACACCTTC. As protein: CASSSGPWDDYGYTF.

The rearrangement joins TRBV27 to TRBJ2-3; 12 bases fit TRBD1. This CDR3 contains 14 residues. Germline V CDR1 and CDR2: MNHEY, SMNVEV (reference sequence). The V segment lost 10 bases and the J segment 4 bases; nucleotides outside the gene matches: 6. CDR3: CATRDRGPPDTQYF. The CDR3 region has the DNA TGTGCCACCCGGGACAGGGGGCCTCCAGATACGCAGTATTTT.

This clonotype occurred many times. This rearrangement joins TRBV7-8 to TRBJ2-1, with no clear D. The CDR3 runs 16 residues. Trimming removed 3 bases from V and 7 bases from J, with 19 bases in between. Germline loops: CDR1 SGHVS, CDR2 FQNEAQ. DNA of the CDR3: TGTGCCAGCAGCTTCGGCCGCAGGAAGTCGTGGAATGAGCAGTTCTTC. It is translated as CASSFGRRKSWNEQFF.

The chain is built from TRBV11-1 and TRBJ2-1; D call uncertain. The V and J ends lost 5 bases and 6 bases respectively, with 11 bases between them. The CDR3 totals 13 residues. Germline V gene lookup returns CDR1 SGHAT and CDR2 FQDESV (reference sequence). The CDR3 spells CASSHFGANEQFF. CDR3 bases: TGTGCCAGCAGCCATTTTGGAGCCAATGAGCAGTTCTTC.

The CDR3 coding sequence is TGTGCCAGCACCCGAGGGGGGGCCGGCTACACCTTC. Translating it yields CASTRGGAGYTF. The chain uses TRBV25-1 and TRBJ1-2, with a possible D match to TRBD1 (6 bases). Per germline, CDR1 MGHDK and CDR2 SYGVNS. CDR3 length: 12 amino acids. The V gene lost 7 bases and the J gene lost 8 bases, with 14 bases spanning the gap.